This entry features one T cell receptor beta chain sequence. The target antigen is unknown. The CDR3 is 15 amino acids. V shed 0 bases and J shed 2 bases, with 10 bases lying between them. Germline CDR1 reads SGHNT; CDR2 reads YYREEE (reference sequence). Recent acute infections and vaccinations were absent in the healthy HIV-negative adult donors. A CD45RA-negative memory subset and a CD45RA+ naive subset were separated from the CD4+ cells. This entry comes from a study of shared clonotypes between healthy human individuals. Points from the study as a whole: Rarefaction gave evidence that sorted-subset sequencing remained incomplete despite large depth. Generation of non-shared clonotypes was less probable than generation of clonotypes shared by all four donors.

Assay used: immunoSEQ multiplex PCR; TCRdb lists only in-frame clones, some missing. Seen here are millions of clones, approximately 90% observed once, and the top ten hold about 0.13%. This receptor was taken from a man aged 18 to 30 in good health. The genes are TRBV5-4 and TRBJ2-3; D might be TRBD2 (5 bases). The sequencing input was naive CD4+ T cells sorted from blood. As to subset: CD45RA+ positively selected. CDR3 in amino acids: CASSLGLAATDTQYF. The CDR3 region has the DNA TGTGCCAGCAGCTTGGGGCTAGCCGCCACAGATACGCAGTATTTT.